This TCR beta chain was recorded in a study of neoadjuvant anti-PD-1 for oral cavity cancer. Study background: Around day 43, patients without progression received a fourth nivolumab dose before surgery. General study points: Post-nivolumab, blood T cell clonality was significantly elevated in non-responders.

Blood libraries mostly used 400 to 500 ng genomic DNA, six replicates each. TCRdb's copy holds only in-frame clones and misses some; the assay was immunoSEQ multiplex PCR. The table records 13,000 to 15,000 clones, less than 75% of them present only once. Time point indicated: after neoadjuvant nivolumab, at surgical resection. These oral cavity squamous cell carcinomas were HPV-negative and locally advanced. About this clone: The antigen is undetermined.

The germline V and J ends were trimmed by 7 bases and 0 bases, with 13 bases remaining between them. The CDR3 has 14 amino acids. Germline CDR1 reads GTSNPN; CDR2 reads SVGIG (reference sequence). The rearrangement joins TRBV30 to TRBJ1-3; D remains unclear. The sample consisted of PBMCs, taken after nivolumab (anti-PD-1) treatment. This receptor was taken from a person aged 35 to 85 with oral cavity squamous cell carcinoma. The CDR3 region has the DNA TGTGCCTCCACATCTAGCTTCTCTGGAAACACCATATATTTT. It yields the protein CASTSSFSGNTIYF.